Reported below is one T cell receptor beta chain. This entry comes from a study of ipilimumab plus nivolumab after autologous stem cell transplantation. Repertoires were generated with immunoSEQ multiplex PCR, while TCRdb's copy carries only in-frame clones and drops some. This sample carries around 84,000 clones, over 80% of them seen once, and the ten largest clones take about 2.2%. The length of the CDR3 is 14 residues. Trimming removed 1 base from V and 1 base from J, with 8 bases in between. Germline V gives CDR1 KGHSH, CDR2 LQKENI. This sequence originates from a male donor with diffuse large B-cell lymphoma. This chain links TRBV18 with TRBJ2-7; D not certain. This specimen was PBMCs, taken in a trial of ipilimumab plus nivolumab as post-transplant consolidation. DNA for the CDR3: TGTGCCAGCTCACCACTTCTCGGATCCTACGAGCAGTACTTC. This codes for CASSPLLGSYEQYF.